The clone carrying this T cell receptor beta chain was counted ten times or more. Antigen specificity is unknown. The data originate from a study of CD8 T cells in ankylosing spondylitis. The study, taken as a whole, reports: Characteristic of ankylosing spondylitis blood, it appeared, was a TCR beta motif comprising several highly homologous variants.

Scientists made TCR beta libraries using quantitative 5'-RACE with molecular barcodes. TCRdb passed the 5' RACE reads through MiXCR, listing each CDR3 protein once. The sample carries some 120,000 distinct CDR3 sequences, about an eighth recorded once. The CDR3 is made up of 17 amino acids. CDR1 is MNHNS and CDR2 is SASEGT in the germline V gene. Trimming took 0 bases from V and 2 from J; bases not matched to a gene: 5. The specimen was blood, either unsorted or a sorted T cell fraction (not recorded which). V is TRBV6-1 and J is TRBJ1-5; 9 bases agree with TRBD1. This receptor was obtained from a female donor with ankylosing spondylitis or in good health (not recorded which). The CDR3 DNA is TGTGCCAGCAGTGAAGCGGGACAGGGAACTGGCAATCAGCCCCAGCATTTT. Translating gives CASSEAGQGTGNQPQHF.